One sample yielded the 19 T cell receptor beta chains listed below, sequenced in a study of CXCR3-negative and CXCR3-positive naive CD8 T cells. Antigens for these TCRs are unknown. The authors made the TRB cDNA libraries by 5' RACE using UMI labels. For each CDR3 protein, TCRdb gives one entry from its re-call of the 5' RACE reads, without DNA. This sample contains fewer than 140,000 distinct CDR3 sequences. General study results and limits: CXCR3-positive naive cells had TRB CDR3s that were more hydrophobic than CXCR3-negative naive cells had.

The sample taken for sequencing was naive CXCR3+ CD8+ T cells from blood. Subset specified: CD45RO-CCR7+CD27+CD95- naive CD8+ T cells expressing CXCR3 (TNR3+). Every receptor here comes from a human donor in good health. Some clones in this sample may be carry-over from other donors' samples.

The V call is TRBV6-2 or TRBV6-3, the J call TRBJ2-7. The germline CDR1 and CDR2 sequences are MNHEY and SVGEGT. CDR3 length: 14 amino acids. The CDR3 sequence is CANRSMAGNGEQYF.

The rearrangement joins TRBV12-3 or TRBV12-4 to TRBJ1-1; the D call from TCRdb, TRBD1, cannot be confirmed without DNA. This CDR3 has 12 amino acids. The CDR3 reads CASSTGGELAFF.

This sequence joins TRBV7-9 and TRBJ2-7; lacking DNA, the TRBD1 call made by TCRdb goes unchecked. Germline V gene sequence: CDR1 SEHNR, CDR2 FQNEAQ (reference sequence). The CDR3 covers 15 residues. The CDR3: CASSRTSLAPGEQYF.

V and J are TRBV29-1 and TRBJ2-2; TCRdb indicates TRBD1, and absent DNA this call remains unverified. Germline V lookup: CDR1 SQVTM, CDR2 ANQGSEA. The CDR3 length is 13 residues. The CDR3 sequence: CSVLTGGTRELFF.

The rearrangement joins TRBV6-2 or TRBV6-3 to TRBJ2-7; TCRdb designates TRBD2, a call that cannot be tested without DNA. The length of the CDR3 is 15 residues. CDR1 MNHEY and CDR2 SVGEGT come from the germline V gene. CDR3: CASSYVLGTSYEQYF.

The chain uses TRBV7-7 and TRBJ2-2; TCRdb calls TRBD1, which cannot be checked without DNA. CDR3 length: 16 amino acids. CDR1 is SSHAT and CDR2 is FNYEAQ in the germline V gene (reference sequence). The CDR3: CASSLAYGAGTGELFF.

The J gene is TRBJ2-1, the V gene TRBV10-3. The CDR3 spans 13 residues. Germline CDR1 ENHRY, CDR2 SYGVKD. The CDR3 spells CAISDAVYNEQFF.

The CDR3 here is CASSVVGGSYNEQFF. This rearrangement joins TRBV9 to TRBJ2-1; the D gene TCRdb calls, TRBD1, cannot be checked with no DNA. Germline V gives CDR1 SGDLS, CDR2 YYNGEE. This CDR3 is built from 15 residues.

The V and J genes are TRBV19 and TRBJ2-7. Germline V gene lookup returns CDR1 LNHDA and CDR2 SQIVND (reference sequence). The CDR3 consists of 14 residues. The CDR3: CASSFSYGFYEQYF.

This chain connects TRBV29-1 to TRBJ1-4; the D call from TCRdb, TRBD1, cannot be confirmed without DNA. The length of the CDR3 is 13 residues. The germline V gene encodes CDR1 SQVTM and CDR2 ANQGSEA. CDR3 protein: CSVPDRSNEKLFF.

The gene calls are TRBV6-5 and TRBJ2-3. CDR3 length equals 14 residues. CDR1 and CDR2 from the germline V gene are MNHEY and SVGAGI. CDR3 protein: CASRESGYTDTQYF.

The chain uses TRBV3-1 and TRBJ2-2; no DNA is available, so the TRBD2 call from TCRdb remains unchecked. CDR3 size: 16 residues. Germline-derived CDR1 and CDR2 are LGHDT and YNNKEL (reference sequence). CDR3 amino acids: CASSQVGGAVTGELFF. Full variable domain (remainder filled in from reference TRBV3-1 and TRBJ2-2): DTAVSQTPKYLVTQMGNDKSIKCEQNLGHDTMYWYKQDSKKFLKIMFSYNNKELIINETVPNRFSPKSPDKAHLNLHINSLELGDSAVYFCASSQVGGAVTGELFFGEGSRLTVL.

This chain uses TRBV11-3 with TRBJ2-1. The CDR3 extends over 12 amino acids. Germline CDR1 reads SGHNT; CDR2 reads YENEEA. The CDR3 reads CASSPFNNERFF.

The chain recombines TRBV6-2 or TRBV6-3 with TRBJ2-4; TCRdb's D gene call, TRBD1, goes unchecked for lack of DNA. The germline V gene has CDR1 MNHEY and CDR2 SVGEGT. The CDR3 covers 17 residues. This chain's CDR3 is CASSYTNSGTAKNIQYF.

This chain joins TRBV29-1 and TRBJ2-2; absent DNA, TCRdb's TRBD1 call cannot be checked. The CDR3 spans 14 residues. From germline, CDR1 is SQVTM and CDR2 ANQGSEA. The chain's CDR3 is CSVPTGGNTGELFF.

CDR3 loop: CASSIVSSGTYYEQYF. This chain connects TRBV19 to TRBJ2-7; TCRdb indicates TRBD1, and absent DNA this call remains unverified. The CDR3 length is 16 residues. Germline CDR1 and CDR2: LNHDA and SQIVND (reference sequence).

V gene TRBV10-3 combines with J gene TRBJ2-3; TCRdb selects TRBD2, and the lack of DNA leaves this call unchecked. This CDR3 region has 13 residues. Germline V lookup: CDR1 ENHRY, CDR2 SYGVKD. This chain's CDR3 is CATGGDHTDTQYF.

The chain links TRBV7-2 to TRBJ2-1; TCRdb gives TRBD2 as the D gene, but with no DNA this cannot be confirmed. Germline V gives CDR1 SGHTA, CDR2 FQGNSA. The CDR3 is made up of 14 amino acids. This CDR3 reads CAISQLAELNEQFF.

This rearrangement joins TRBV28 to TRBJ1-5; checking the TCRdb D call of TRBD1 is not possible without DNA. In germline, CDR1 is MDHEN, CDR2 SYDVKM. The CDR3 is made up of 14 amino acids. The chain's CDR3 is CASSSPRGGEPQHF. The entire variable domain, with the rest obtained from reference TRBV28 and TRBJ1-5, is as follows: DVKVTQSSRYLVKRTGEKVFLECVQDMDHENMFWYRQDPGLGLRLIYFSYDVKMKEKGDIPEGYSVSREKKERFSLILESASTNQTSMYLCASSSPRGGEPQHFGDGTRLSIL.